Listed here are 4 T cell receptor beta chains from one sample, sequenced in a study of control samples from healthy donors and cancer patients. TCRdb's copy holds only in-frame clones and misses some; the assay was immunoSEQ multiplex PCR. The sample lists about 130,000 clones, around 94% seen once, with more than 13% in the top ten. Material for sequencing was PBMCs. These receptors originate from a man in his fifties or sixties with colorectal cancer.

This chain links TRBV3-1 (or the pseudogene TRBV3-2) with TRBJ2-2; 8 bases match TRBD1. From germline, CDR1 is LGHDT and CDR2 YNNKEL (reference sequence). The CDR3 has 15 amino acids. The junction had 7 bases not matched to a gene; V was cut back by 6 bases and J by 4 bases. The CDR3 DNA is TGTGCCAGCAGTTCCGGGACAGGTAGCACCGGGGAGCTGTTTTTT. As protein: CASSSGTGSTGELFF.

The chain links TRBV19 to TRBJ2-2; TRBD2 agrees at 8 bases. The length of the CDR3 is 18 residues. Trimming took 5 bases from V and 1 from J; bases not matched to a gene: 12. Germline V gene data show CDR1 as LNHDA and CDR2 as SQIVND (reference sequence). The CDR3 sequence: CASSGSRLSGVNTGELFF. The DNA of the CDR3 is TGTGCCAGTAGTGGGAGTAGACTTAGCGGGGTGAACACCGGGGAGCTGTTTTTT. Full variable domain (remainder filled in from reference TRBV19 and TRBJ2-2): DGGITQSPKYLFRKEGQNVTLSCEQNLNHDAMYWYRQDPGQGLRLIYYSQIVNDFQKGDIAEGYSVSREKKESFPLTVTSAQKNPTAFYLCASSGSRLSGVNTGELFFGEGSRLTVL.

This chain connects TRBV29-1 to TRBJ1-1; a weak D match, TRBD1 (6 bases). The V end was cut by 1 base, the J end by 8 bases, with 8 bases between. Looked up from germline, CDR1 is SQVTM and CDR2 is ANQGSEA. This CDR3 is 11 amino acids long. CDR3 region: CSVEAGHEAFF. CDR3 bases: TGCAGCGTTGAAGCGGGACACGAAGCTTTCTTT.

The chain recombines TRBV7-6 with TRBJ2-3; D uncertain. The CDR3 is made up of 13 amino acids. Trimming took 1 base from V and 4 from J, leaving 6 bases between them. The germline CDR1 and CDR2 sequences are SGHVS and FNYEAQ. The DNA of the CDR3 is TGTGCCAGCAGCTTAGGGCAGGCAGATACGCAGTATTTT. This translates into CASSLGQADTQYF.